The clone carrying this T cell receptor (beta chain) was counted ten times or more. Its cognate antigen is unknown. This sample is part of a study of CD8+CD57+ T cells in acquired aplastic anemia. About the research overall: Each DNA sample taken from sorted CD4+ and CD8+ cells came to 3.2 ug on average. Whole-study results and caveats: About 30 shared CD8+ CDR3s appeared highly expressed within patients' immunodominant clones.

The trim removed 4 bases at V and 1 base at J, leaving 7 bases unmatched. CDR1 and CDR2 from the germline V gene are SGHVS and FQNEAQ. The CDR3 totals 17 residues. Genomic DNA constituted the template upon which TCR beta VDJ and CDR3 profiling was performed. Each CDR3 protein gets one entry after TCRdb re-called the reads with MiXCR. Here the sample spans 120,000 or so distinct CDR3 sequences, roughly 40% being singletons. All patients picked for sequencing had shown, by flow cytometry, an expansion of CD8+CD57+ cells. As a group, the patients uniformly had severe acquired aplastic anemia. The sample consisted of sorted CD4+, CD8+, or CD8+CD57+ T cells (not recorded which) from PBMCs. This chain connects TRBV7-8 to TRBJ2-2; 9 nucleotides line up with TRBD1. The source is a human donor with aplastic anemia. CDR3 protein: CASSWTGEGWNTGELFF. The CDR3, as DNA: TGTGCCAGCAGCTGGACAGGGGAGGGCTGGAACACCGGGGAGCTGTTTTTT.